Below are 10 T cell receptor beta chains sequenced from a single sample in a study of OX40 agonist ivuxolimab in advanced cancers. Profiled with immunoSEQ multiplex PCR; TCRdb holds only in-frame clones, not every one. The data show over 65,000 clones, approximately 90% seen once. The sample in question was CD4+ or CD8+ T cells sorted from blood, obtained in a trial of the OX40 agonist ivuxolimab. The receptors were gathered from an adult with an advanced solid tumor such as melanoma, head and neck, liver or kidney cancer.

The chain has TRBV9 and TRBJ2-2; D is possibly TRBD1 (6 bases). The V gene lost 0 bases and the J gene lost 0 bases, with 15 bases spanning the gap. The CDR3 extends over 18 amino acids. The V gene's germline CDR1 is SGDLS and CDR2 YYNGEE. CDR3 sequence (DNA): TGTGCCAGCAGCGTAGTAGAGGGGGAAGCAACGAACACCGGGGAGCTGTTTTTT. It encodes CASSVVEGEATNTGELFF.

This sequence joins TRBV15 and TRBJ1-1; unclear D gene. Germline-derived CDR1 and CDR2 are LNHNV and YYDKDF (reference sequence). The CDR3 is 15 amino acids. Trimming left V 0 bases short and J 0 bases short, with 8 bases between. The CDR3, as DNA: TGTGCCACCAGCAGAGATAACGCGGTGAACACTGAAGCTTTCTTT. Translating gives CATSRDNAVNTEAFF.

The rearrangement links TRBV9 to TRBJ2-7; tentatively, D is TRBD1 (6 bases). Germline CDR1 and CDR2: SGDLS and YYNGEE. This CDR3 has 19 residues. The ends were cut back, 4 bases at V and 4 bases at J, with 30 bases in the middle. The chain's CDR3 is CASSPQTGIGPRPSYEQYF. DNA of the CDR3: TGTGCCAGCAGCCCGCAAACAGGGATCGGTCCACGACCTAGTTACGAGCAGTACTTC.

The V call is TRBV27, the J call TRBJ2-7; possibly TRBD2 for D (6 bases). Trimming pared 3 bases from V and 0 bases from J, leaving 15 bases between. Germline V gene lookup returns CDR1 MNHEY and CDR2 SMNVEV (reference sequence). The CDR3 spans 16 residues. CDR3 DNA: TGTGCCAGCAGTTTGAACGGGAGAGGTCTCTCCTACGAGCAGTACTTC. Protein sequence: CASSLNGRGLSYEQYF.

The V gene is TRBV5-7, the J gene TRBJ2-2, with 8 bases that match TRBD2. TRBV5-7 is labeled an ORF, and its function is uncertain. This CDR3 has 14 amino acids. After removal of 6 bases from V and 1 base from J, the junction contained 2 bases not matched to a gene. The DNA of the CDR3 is TGTGCCAGCACCGGGAGGGGGAACACCGGGGAGCTGTTTTTT. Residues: CASTGRGNTGELFF.

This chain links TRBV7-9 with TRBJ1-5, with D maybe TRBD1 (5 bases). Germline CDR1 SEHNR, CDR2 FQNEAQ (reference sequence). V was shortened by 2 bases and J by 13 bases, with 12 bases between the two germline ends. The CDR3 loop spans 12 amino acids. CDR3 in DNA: TGTGCCAGCAGCTTAAACGGACATTTGCAGCATTTT. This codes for CASSLNGHLQHF.

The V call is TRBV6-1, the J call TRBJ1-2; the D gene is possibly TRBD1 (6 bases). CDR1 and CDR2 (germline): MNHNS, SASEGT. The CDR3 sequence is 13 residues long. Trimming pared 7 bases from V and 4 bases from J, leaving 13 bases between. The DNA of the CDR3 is TGTGCCAGCAAGATACAGGGAGTCTATGGCTACACCTTC. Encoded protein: CASKIQGVYGYTF.

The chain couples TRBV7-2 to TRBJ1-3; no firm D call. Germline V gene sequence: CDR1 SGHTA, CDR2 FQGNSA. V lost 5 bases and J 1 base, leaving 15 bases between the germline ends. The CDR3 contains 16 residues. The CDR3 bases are TGTGCCAGCAGCCAGCGAGGATATTTATCTGGAAACACCATATATTTT. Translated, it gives CASSQRGYLSGNTIYF.

CDR3 loop: CASSKARRQEKETQYF. Here the CDR3 DNA reads TGTGCCAGCAGCAAAGCTCGTAGACAGGAGAAAGAGACCCAGTACTTC. This rearrangement joins TRBV21-1 to TRBJ2-5; the table calls TRBD1, which could not be checked here. TRBV21-1 is classified as a pseudogene. This CDR3 region has 16 residues.

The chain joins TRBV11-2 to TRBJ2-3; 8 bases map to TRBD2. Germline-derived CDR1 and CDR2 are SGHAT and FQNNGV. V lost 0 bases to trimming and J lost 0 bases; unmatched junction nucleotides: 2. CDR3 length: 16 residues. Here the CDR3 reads CASSLDVAGSTDTQYF. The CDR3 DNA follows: TGTGCCAGCAGCTTAGATGTAGCGGGAAGCACAGATACGCAGTATTTT.